This is a list of T cell receptor beta chains from one sample in a study of identical twins. TCRdb called the 5' RACE reads again in MiXCR, with one record for every CDR3 protein. The data contain 400,000 to 650,000 distinct CDR3 sequences, 20% to 25% of them seen just once; the ten biggest clones take up roughly 0.91%. Another study also made use of these data, one on T cells expressing NK-cell markers.

The sample consisted of CD4+ T cells sorted from blood. The receptors come from a woman aged 18-30 years in good health. CDR3s include the opening cysteine and the closing phenylalanine or tryptophan. A D gene is named only where the DNA matches it firmly. The size entry is marked missing in some rows and otherwise reads once, few, many or a size class.

CDR3nt	CDR3aa	abundance	d_gene	j_gene	v_gene
TGTGCCAGCAGTTACGTCGTGACAGATACGCAGTATTTT	CASSYVVTDTQYF	NA	NA	TRBJ2-3	TRBV6-5
TGTGCCAGCAGCTTTTTGAGGCCGGGCAGTGAGCAGTTCTTC	CASSFLRPGSEQFF	NA	NA	TRBJ2-1	TRBV7-6
TGTGCCAGCAGCGTAGAGGGGACGACAGATACGCAGTATTTT	CASSVEGTTDTQYF	NA	NA	TRBJ2-3	TRBV9
TGCAGTGCTAGACAGTATAATTCACCCCTCCACTTT	CSARQYNSPLHF	few	NA	TRBJ1-6	TRBV20-1
TGCAGTGCTAGAGATGGATCAACCTACGAGCAGTACTTC	CSARDGSTYEQYF	many	NA	TRBJ2-7	TRBV20-1
TGCGCCAGCAGCTTGGACAGGGGAACGACTGAAGCTTTCTTT	CASSLDRGTTEAFF	many	TRBD1	TRBJ1-1	TRBV5-1
TGTGCCATCAGTGAGTCAATAGTAAACACCGGGGAGCTGTTTTTT	CAISESIVNTGELFF	NA	NA	TRBJ2-2	TRBV10-3
TGTGCCAGCAGCTACGGGGACTTCAACGGAGGCACCTTC	CASSYGDFNGGTF	NA	NA	TRBJ1-2	TRBV5-5
TGTGCCAGCACCGCCGGGACAGGGAACTCCTACGAGCAGTACTTC	CASTAGTGNSYEQYF	few	TRBD1	TRBJ2-7	TRBV2
TGTGCCAGCAGCCCTCAGGGTAGAGGTTACAATGAGCAGTTCTTC	CASSPQGRGYNEQFF	few	NA	TRBJ2-1	TRBV6-2/TRBV6-3
TGCGCCAGCAGCAACCGGACAGGGGGAAACACTGAAGCTTTCTTT	CASSNRTGGNTEAFF	NA	TRBD1	TRBJ1-1	TRBV5-1
TGTGCCTGGAGTGCCCCAGCGGGCCCGCAGTTCTTC	CAWSAPAGPQFF	NA	NA	TRBJ2-1	TRBV30
TGCGCCAGCAGCCTTAATCCGGGACAATCCCTGTTTTTT	CASSLNPGQSLFF	NA	NA	TRBJ1-4	TRBV5-1
TGTGCCAGCGTTCTGGGAGGGGCCGGGACTTACGAGCAGTACTTC	CASVLGGAGTYEQYF	NA	TRBD2	TRBJ2-7	TRBV12-3/TRBV12-4
TGTGCCAGCAGCCCTCGGACTGTCAGGGACATTCAGTACTTC	CASSPRTVRDIQYF	NA	NA	TRBJ2-4	TRBV9
TGTGCCAGCAGCTCCATCCTCTCTGACACAGATACGCAGTATTTT	CASSSILSDTDTQYF	few	NA	TRBJ2-3	TRBV7-9
TGTGCCAGCAGCTTGAGTCCAGGGGGTCGCAAGGAATTCCATGAGCAGTTCTTC	CASSLSPGGRKEFHEQFF	NA	TRBD1	TRBJ2-1	TRBV5-8
TGCAGTGCGACCCGCCCAGGGACCCAGTACTTC	CSATRPGTQYF	many	NA	TRBJ2-5	TRBV20-1
TGTGCCAGCAGTTCCGCCAGCTCTGGGGCCAACGTCCTGACTTTC	CASSSASSGANVLTF	few	NA	TRBJ2-6	TRBV28
TGTGCCAGCAGCTTAAGCGGGGGCTTGGCTGAGCAGTTCTTC	CASSLSGGLAEQFF	NA	TRBD2	TRBJ2-1	TRBV7-9
TGTGCCACCAGCAGAGATCAAGGACAGGCCTCCTACGAGCAGTACTTC	CATSRDQGQASYEQYF	NA	TRBD1	TRBJ2-7	TRBV15
TGTGCCAGCAGTTTACGCAGGGGCCCAAACACTGAAGCTTTCTTT	CASSLRRGPNTEAFF	NA	NA	TRBJ1-1	TRBV12-3/TRBV12-4
TGTGCCAGCCGATCGGAGGCCAACGTCCTGACTTTC	CASRSEANVLTF	few	NA	TRBJ2-6	TRBV6-5
TGTGCCAGCAGCTTAAGTGGGGGAGTCTCCTACGAGCAGTACTTC	CASSLSGGVSYEQYF	once	NA	TRBJ2-7	TRBV7-3
TGCAGCGACCTGACCGTTCAAGAGACCCAGTACTTC	CSDLTVQETQYF	few	NA	TRBJ2-5	TRBV29-1
TGTGCCAGCAGTGAAGCCTACAGCGTGAGCGGCTACACCTTC	CASSEAYSVSGYTF	NA	NA	TRBJ1-2	TRBV6-1
TGTGCCAGCAGTTTGCAGGAGGGAGAAAAACTGTTTTTT	CASSLQEGEKLFF	few	NA	TRBJ1-4	TRBV12-3/TRBV12-4
TGTGCCAGTAGTATAGAAAGGACCTCCTACAATGAGCAGTTCTTC	CASSIERTSYNEQFF	few	NA	TRBJ2-1	TRBV19
TGTGCCAGCAGCCTCAGGGTGCGAGATGGCTACACCTTC	CASSLRVRDGYTF	few	NA	TRBJ1-2	TRBV12-3/TRBV12-4
TGTGCCAGCAGCTTGAGGGGAGGTAGGCCTAACAATGAGCAGTTCTTC	CASSLRGGRPNNEQFF	NA	NA	TRBJ2-1	TRBV11-3
TGTGCCAGCTCGCCGGGTAATAGCAATCAGCCCCAGCATTTT	CASSPGNSNQPQHF	NA	NA	TRBJ1-5	TRBV18
TGTGCCAGCAGGAATCGTTGGGGAAATGAGCAGTTCTTC	CASRNRWGNEQFF	few	NA	TRBJ2-1	TRBV7-8
TGTGCCAGCAGTCCTGAAGGTCTTAATGAGCAGTTCTTC	CASSPEGLNEQFF	few	NA	TRBJ2-1	TRBV6-6
TGTGCCAGCAGTTCCCAAGGGGTGGAGTATTTT	CASSSQGVEYF	NA	NA	TRBJ2-3	TRBV12-3/TRBV12-4
TGTGCCAGCAGCTTATTCCCTAGCGGATACAATGAGCAGTTCTTC	CASSLFPSGYNEQFF	few	TRBD2	TRBJ2-1	TRBV7-2
TGTGCCAGCAGCTACCCTAGCGGAAAAGGCACAGATACGCAGTATTTT	CASSYPSGKGTDTQYF	few	TRBD2	TRBJ2-3	TRBV5-8
TGTGCCAGCAGTGAAGATTCCGGAAACACCATATATTTT	CASSEDSGNTIYF	once	NA	TRBJ1-3	TRBV6-1
TGTGCCAGCAGGGGGGGCACAGATACGCAGTATTTT	CASRGGTDTQYF	many	NA	TRBJ2-3	TRBV7-2
TGCGCCAGCAGGAGAACTAGCGGGGGTGGAGAGCAGTTCTTC	CASRRTSGGGEQFF	many	TRBD2	TRBJ2-1	TRBV5-1
TGCAGTGCCTTACACTCCATGAGAGCAGATACGCAGTATTTT	CSALHSMRADTQYF	few	NA	TRBJ2-3	TRBV20-1
TGCGCCAGCAGCCTGCCAATCGGGGGGGCCGGGGATACGCAGTATTTT	CASSLPIGGAGDTQYF	NA	TRBD2	TRBJ2-3	TRBV5-1
TGCGCCAGCAGGACGGGAAGCTATGGCTACACCTTC	CASRTGSYGYTF	many	NA	TRBJ1-2	TRBV5-1
TGTGCCAGCAGTCCCCGACAGGGAGGCTATTCACCCCTCCACTTT	CASSPRQGGYSPLHF	many	TRBD1	TRBJ1-6	TRBV12-3/TRBV12-4